A single sample gave rise to the 7 T cell receptor beta chains below, sequenced in a study of control samples from healthy donors and cancer patients. TCRdb's copy holds only in-frame clones and misses some; the assay was immunoSEQ multiplex PCR. The sample lists 50,000 to 55,000 clones, around nine tenths seen once, with 1.5% to 2% in the top ten. Sequencing input: PBMCs. All receptors derive from a man between 40 and 49 years old with colorectal cancer.

This clone was recorded a few times. The CDR3 spells CAIRGSNQPQHF. Here the CDR3 DNA reads TGTGCCATCAGGGGTAGCAATCAGCCCCAGCATTTT. V is TRBV10-3 and J is TRBJ1-5; D call uncertain. The CDR3 covers 12 residues. The germline V and J ends were trimmed by 6 bases and 0 bases, with 3 bases remaining between them. Per germline, CDR1 ENHRY and CDR2 SYGVKD.

The chain is built from TRBV6-2 or TRBV6-3 and TRBJ2-5; a weak D match, TRBD2 (5 bases). From germline, CDR1 is MNHEY and CDR2 SVGEGT. The CDR3 contains 14 residues. V was shortened by 3 bases and J by 5 bases, with 13 bases between the two germline ends. CDR3 DNA: TGTGCCAGCAGTTATGGTGGGAGAGAGGAGACCCAGTACTTC. Translating it yields CASSYGGREETQYF.

V usage is TRBV28 and J usage is TRBJ2-7; maybe TRBD2 (6 bases). Germline CDR1 is MDHEN and CDR2 is SYDVKM. The CDR3 is made up of 15 amino acids. V lost 2 bases and J lost 0, with 11 bases in between. The CDR3: CASSLAGTHSYEQYF. The CDR3 nucleotides read TGTGCCAGCAGTTTAGCTGGGACTCACTCCTACGAGCAGTACTTC.

This clone appeared once. The chain is built from TRBV14 and TRBJ1-2; TRBD1 matches 9 bases. After removal of 3 bases from V and 4 bases from J, the junction contained 18 bases not matched to a gene. Germline V lookup: CDR1 SGHDN, CDR2 FVKESK. This CDR3 spans 19 amino acids. The CDR3 DNA follows: TGTGCCAGCAGCCAGCTATCCGGACAGGGGCCTCGGGGGTTCTATGGCTACACCTTC. Its translation: CASSQLSGQGPRGFYGYTF.

The chain couples TRBV11-2 to TRBJ2-3, with a weak D call TRBD1 (5 bases). Trimming took off 6 bases at V and 7 bases at J, with 8 bases between the two ends. Germline CDR1 SGHAT, CDR2 FQNNGV. The CDR3 consists of 11 residues. CDR3 loop: CASSSGNTQYF. Here the CDR3 DNA reads TGTGCCAGCAGTTCAGGGAATACGCAGTATTTT.

V usage is TRBV5-1 and J usage is TRBJ1-1; D might be TRBD1 (6 bases). V lost 0 bases and J 9 bases, leaving 24 bases between the germline ends. The CDR3 covers 17 residues. Germline V lookup: CDR1 SGHRS, CDR2 YFSETQ. CDR3 in amino acids: CASSLGSAGGQSEKAFF. In DNA, the CDR3 is TGCGCCAGCAGCTTGGGCTCCGCCGGGGGGCAATCTGAGAAAGCTTTCTTT. Filled out from reference TRBV5-1 and TRBJ1-1, the complete variable domain reads KAGVTQTPRYLIKTRGQQVTLSCSPISGHRSVSWYQQTPGQGLQFLFEYFSETQRNKGNFPGRFSGRQFSNSRSEMNVSTLELGDSALYLCASSLGSAGGQSEKAFFGQGTRLTVV.

The chain employs TRBV7-8 and TRBJ2-3, with 13 nucleotides matching TRBD2. The germline CDR1 and CDR2 sequences are SGHVS and FQNEAQ. V lost 1 base and J lost 4; bases outside the gene matches: 2. The CDR3 spans 16 residues. CDR3 DNA sequence: TGTGCCAGCAGCTTAGGACTAGCGGGAGGTTCAGATACGCAGTATTTT. Translated: CASSLGLAGGSDTQYF.